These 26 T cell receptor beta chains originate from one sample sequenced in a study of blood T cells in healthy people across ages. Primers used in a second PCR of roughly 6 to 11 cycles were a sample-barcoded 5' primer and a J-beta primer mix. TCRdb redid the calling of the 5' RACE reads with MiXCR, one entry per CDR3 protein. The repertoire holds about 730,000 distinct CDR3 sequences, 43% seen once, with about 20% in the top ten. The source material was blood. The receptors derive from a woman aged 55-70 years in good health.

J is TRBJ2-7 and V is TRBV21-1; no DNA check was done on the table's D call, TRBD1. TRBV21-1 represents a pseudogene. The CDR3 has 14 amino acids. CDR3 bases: TGTGCCAGCAGCACCACAGGGGACACCAACGAGCAGTACTTC. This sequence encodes CASSTTGDTNEQYF.

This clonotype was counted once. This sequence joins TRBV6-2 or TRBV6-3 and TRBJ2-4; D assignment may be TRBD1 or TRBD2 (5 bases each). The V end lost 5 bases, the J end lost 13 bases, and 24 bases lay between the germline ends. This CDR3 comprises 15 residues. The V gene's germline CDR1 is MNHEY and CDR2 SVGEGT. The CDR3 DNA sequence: TGTGCCAGCAGTCCGCGGCTCGACGGGGCGCGTGAGCAGTACTTC. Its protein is CASSPRLDGAREQYF.

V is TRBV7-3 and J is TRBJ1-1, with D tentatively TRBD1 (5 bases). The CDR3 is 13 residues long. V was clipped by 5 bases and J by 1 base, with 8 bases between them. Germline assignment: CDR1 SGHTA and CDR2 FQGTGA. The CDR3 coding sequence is TGTGCCAGCAGCCCGACAGCGAACACTGAAGCTTTCTTT. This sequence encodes CASSPTANTEAFF.

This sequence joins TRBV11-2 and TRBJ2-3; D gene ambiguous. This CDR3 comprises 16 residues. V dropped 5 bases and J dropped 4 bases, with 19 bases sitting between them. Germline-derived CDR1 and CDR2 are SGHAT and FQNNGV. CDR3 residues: CASSPGFLRSPDTQYF. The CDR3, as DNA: TGTGCCAGCAGCCCGGGCTTCCTTCGGTCCCCAGATACGCAGTATTTT.

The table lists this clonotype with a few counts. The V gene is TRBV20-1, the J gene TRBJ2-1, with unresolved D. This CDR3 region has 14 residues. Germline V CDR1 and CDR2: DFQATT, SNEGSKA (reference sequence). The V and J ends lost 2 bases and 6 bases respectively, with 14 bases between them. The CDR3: CSARWRVDGNEQFF. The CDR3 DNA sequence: TGCAGTGCTAGATGGAGAGTGGACGGCAATGAGCAGTTCTTC.

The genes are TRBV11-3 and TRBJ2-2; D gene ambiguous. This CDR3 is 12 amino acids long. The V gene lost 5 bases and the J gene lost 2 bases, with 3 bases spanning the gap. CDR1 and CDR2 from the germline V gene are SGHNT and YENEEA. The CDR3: CASSINTGELFF. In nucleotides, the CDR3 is TGTGCCAGCAGCATAAACACCGGGGAGCTGTTTTTT.

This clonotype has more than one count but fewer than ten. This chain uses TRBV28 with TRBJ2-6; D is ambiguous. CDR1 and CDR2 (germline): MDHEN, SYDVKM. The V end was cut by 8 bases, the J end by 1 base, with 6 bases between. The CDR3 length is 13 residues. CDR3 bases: TGTGCCAGCGTCACGTCTGGGGCCAACGTCCTGACTTTC. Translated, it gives CASVTSGANVLTF.

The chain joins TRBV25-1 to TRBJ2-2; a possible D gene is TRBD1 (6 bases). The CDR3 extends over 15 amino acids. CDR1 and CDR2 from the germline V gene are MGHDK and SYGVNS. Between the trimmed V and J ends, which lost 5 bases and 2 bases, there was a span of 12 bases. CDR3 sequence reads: CASSSTGINTGELFF. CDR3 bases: TGTGCCAGCAGTAGTACAGGGATAAACACCGGGGAGCTGTTTTTT.

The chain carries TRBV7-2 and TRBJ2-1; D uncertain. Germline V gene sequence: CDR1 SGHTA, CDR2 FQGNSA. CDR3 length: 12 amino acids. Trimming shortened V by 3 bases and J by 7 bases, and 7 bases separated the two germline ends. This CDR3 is CASSLKVNEQFF. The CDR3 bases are TGTGCCAGCAGCTTGAAGGTGAATGAGCAGTTCTTC.

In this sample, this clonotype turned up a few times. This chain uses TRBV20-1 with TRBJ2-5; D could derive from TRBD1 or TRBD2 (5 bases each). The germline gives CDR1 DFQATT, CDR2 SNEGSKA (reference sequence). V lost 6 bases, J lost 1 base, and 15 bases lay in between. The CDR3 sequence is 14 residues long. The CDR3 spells CSAKNKGSQETQYF. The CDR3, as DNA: TGCAGTGCCAAAAACAAGGGGAGCCAAGAGACCCAGTACTTC.

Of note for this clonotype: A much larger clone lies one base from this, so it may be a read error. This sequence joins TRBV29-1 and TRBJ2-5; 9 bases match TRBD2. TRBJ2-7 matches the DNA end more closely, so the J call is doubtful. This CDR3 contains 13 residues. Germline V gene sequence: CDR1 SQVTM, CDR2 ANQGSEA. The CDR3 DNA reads TGCAGCGGGAAAGCGGGAGGAAACGGCGAGCAGTACTTC. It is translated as CSGKAGGNGEQYF.

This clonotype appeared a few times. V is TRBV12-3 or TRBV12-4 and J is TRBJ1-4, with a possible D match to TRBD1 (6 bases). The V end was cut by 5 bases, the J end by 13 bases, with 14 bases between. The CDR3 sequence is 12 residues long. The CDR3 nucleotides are TGTGCCAGCAGTCCCCCAGGGGAAGGACTGTTTTTT. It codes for CASSPPGEGLFF.

The CDR3 sequence is CASSYSGRGTTEAFF. Written as DNA, the CDR3 is TGTGCCAGCAGTTACTCGGGCAGGGGGACCACTGAAGCTTTCTTT. The chain combines TRBV6-5 with TRBJ1-1; 7 nucleotides match TRBD1. V lost 0 bases and J lost 4; bases outside the gene matches: 5. The germline V gene encodes CDR1 MNHEY and CDR2 SVGAGI. The CDR3 is 15 residues long.

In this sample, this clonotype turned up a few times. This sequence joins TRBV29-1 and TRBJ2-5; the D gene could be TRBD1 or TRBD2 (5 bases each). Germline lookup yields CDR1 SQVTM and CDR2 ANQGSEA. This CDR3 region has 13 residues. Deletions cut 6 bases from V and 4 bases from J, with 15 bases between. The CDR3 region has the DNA TGCAGCGTCCCGGGGCCTGTGGGAGAGACCCAGTACTTC. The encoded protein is CSVPGPVGETQYF.

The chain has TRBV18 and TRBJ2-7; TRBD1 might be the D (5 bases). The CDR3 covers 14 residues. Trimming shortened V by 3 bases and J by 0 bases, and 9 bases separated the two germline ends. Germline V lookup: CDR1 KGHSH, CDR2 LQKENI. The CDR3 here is CASSPDSSSYEQYF. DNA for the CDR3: TGTGCCAGCTCACCCGACAGTAGCTCCTACGAGCAGTACTTC.

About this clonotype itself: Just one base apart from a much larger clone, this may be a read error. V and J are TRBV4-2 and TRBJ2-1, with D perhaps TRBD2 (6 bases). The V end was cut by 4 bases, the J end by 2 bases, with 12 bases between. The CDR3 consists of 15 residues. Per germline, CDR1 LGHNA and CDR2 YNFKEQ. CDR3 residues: CASSRDSGPYNEQFF. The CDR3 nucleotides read TGTGCCAGCAGCCGAGATAGCGGCCCCTACAATGAGCAGTTCTTC.

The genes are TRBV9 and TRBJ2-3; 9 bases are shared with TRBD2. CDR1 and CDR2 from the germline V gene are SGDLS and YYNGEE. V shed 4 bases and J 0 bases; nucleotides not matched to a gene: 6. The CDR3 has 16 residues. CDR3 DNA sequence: TGTGCCAGCAGCAACCTAGCGGGGTTAAGCACAGATACGCAGTATTTT. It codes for CASSNLAGLSTDTQYF.

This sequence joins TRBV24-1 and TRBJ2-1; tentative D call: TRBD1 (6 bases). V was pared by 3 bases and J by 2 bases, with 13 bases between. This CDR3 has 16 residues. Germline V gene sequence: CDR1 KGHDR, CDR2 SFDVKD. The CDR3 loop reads CATSDTVQGAYNEQFF. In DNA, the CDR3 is TGTGCCACCAGTGATACCGTACAGGGTGCCTACAATGAGCAGTTCTTC.

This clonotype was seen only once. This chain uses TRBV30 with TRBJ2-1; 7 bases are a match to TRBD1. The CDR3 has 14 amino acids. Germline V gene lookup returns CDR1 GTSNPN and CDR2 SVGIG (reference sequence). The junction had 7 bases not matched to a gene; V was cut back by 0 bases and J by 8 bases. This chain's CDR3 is CAWSVEGGRHEQFF. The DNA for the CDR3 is TGTGCCTGGAGTGTAGAAGGGGGCCGACATGAGCAGTTCTTC.

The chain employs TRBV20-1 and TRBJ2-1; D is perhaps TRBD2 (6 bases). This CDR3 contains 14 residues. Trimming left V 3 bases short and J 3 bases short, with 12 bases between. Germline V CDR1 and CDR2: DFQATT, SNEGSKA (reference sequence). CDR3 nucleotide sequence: TGCAGTGCTAGCGGGAGAGCCCTCTACAATGAGCAGTTCTTC. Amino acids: CSASGRALYNEQFF.

CDR3 in amino acids: CASSLSTRRIDEQYF. The CDR3 bases are TGTGCCAGCAGTTTATCCACTAGACGGATCGACGAGCAGTACTTC. J is TRBJ2-5 and V is TRBV27, with D perhaps TRBD2 (5 bases). The end of the DNA aligns better with TRBJ2-7, so the J call may be wrong. The CDR3 covers 15 residues. CDR1 is MNHEY and CDR2 is SMNVEV in the germline V gene (reference sequence).

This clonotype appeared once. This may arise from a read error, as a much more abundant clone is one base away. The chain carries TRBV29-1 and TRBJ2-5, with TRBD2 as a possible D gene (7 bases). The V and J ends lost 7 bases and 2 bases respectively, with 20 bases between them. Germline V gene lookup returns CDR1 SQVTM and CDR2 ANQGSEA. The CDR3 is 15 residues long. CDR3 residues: CSASLGRGRQETQYF. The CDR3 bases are TGCAGCGCTTCCCTAGGGAGGGGGAGGCAAGAGACCCAGTACTTC. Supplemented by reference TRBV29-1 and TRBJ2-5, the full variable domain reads SAVISQKPSRDICQRGTSLTIQCQVDSQVTMMFWYRQQPGQSLTLIATANQGSEATYESGFVIDKFPISRPNLTFSTLTVSNMSPEDSSIYLCSASLGRGRQETQYFGPGTRLLVL.

In DNA, the CDR3 is TGTGCCAGCAGGGTAGCGGCTCTCTACGAGCAGTACTTC. Translating it yields CASRVAALYEQYF. The chain combines TRBV6-2 or TRBV6-3 with TRBJ2-7; D might be TRBD2 (6 bases). Trimming left V 6 bases short and J 3 bases short, with 12 bases between. There are 13 residues in the CDR3. Germline V CDR1 and CDR2: MNHEY, SVGEGT.

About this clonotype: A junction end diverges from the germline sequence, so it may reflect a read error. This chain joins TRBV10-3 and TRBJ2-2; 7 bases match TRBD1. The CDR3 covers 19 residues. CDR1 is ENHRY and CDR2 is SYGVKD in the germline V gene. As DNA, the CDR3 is TGTGCCATCAGTGATCGACAGGGTGGAAGCGTCTCCGGGACCGGGGAGCAGTTTTTT. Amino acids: CAISDRQGGSVSGTGEQFF.

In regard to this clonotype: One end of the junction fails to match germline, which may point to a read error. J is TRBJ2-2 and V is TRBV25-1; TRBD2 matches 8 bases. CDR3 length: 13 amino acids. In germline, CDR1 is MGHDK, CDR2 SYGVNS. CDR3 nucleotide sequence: TGTGCCGGCAGAGGCGGGGGGACCGGGGAGCTGTTTTTT. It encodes CAGRGGGTGELFF.

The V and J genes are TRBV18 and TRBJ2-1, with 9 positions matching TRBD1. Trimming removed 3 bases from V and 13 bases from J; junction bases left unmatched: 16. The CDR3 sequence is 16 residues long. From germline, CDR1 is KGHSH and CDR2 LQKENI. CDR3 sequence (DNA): TGTGCCAGCTCACCGCGGGACAGGGCATTTCAAGAGACCCAGTTCTTC. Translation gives CASSPRDRAFQETQFF.